These T cell receptor beta chains were read from a single sample in a study of CD8 T cells in ankylosing spondylitis. Via MiXCR, TCRdb re-called the 5' RACE reads, giving one row per CDR3 protein. The table includes under 150,000 distinct CDR3 sequences, 6.5% to 8.5% detected once. Sequencing was done on a sample of synovial fluid, either unsorted or a sorted T cell fraction (not recorded which). Receptors were obtained from a male donor with ankylosing spondylitis. Each CDR3 is given with its conserved first and last residue. A D gene is named only where the DNA matches it firmly. For some rows the clone size is stated as once, few or many, or as a class when expanded; others skip it.

V	size	J	D	CDR3	DNA
TRBV15	NA	TRBJ2-7	NA	CATSRGLTAVYEQYF	TGTGCCACCAGCAGAGGGTTGACAGCCGTCTACGAGCAGTACTTC
TRBV20-1	few	TRBJ1-6	TRBD1	CSAPMRTGSASPLHF	TGCAGTGCCCCAATGCGGACAGGGTCTGCGTCACCCCTCCACTTT
TRBV5-1	many	TRBJ2-3	NA	CASSLASGGTDTQYF	TGCGCCAGCAGCTTGGCCTCGGGGGGCACAGATACGCAGTATTTT
TRBV7-2	many	TRBJ2-3	NA	CASSFRVTDTQYF	TGTGCCAGCAGCTTCAGGGTGACAGATACGCAGTATTTT
TRBV6-1	few	TRBJ1-4	NA	CASRPGSTNEKLFF	TGTGCCAGCAGGCCGGGATCAACTAATGAAAAACTGTTTTTT
TRBV5-6	few	TRBJ2-3	NA	CASSRGLLGAQYF	TGTGCCAGCAGCCGAGGACTCCTGGGTGCGCAGTATTTT
TRBV4-1	many	TRBJ1-2	NA	CASSRGLTDRGYTF	TGCGCCAGCAGCCGCGGGCTGACCGACAGAGGCTACACCTTC
TRBV20-1	many	TRBJ2-3	NA	CSARAGLSNTDTQYF	TGCAGTGCTAGAGCGGGACTCTCGAACACAGATACGCAGTATTTT
TRBV29-1	many	TRBJ1-2	NA	CSVGRGAQRYGYTF	TGCAGCGTTGGGCGGGGGGCGCAGCGGTATGGCTACACCTTC
TRBV18	few	TRBJ1-2	NA	CASSPGESDGYTF	TGTGCCAGCTCACCGGGGGAATCGGATGGCTACACCTTC
TRBV7-3	NA	TRBJ2-1	TRBD1	CASKGTGDNEQFF	TGTGCCAGTAAGGGGACAGGGGACAATGAGCAGTTCTTC
TRBV5-1	many	TRBJ1-2	NA	CASSPDVDGYTF	TGCGCCAGCAGCCCGGATGTGGATGGCTACACCTTC
TRBV11-2	many	TRBJ2-1	NA	CASTPNLAQQFF	TGTGCCAGCACCCCTAATCTCGCTCAGCAGTTCTTC
TRBV5-1	NA	TRBJ1-2	NA	CASSLEGPFRYGYTF	TGCGCCAGCAGCTTGGAAGGCCCTTTTCGATATGGCTACACCTTC
TRBV7-8	many	TRBJ2-3	NA	CASSLQDYADTQYF	TGTGCCAGCAGCTTACAGGACTACGCAGATACGCAGTATTTT
TRBV4-3	many	TRBJ2-3	TRBD1	CASSQSHGTGAWDTQYF	TGCGCCAGCAGCCAATCCCACGGGACAGGGGCATGGGATACGCAGTATTTT
TRBV12-3/TRBV12-4	NA	TRBJ2-7	NA	CASSLGWGAGQQYEQYF	TGTGCCAGCAGCCTTGGCTGGGGGGCAGGACAGCAATACGAGCAGTACTTC
TRBV11-2	NA	TRBJ1-4	NA	CASSLAWDRGPVFF	TGTGCCAGCAGCTTAGCATGGGATCGGGGACCCGTGTTTTTT
TRBV25-1	NA	TRBJ2-7	TRBD2	CASSQGGGTSTYEQYF	TGTGCCAGCAGTCAAGGGGGCGGGACTAGCACGTACGAGCAGTACTTC
TRBV6-2/TRBV6-3	many	TRBJ2-7	NA	CASSYSGLRAYEQYF	TGTGCCAGCAGTTACTCTGGACTACGGGCCTACGAGCAGTACTTC
TRBV27	NA	TRBJ1-4	NA	CASSLSAGVFNEKLFF	TGTGCCAGCAGTTTATCTGCCGGGGTCTTTAATGAAAAACTGTTTTTT
TRBV6-5	many	TRBJ1-3	NA	CASSYSTSGPGNTIYF	TGTGCCAGCAGTTACTCGACGTCGGGCCCTGGAAACACCATATATTTT
TRBV18	few	TRBJ1-6	NA	CASSLTRDSPLHF	TGTGCCAGCTCGTTGACGCGGGATTCACCCCTCCACTTT